This entry concerns a single T cell receptor (beta chain). Its binding antigen is unknown. The sample holds no much larger clone one base away, and base qualities are not on file. The library came from the immunoSEQ multiplex PCR assay. For the multiplex PCR, a mixture combining 60 forward primers for TCR Vbeta segments and 13 reverse primers for TCR Jbeta segments was used. A multiplex PCR assay on genomic DNA amplified the CDR3 region of rearranged TCR beta genes. Amplified TCR beta libraries were sequenced as 87-base-pair reads on the Illumina HiSeq System. Per the source publication's procedure: In a later analysis, 70 million to 95 million unique TCR beta chains were counted across the 500 to 850 repertoires, and roughly 11 million of these chains were shared by at least two donors. Raw reads were error-corrected and collapsed into unique sequences with a nearest-neighbor algorithm that merged closely related sequences to remove PCR and sequencing errors. CDR3 sequences were aligned to IMGT reference sequences to assign V, D and J gene segments. For a sequence to be retained, at least a six-nucleotide match to both a V gene segment and a J gene segment was required. Rearrangements were called productive when the CDR3 lacked stop codons and stayed in frame with V and J; all others were non-productive. CDR3 was defined by IMGT convention, running from the second conserved V-encoded cysteine to the conserved J-encoded phenylalanine. The earlier analysis of 500 to 650 of the donors excluded any sequence lacking an unambiguous match to a single V gene segment. In an earlier analysis of approximately 610 of the donors, V segments were called functional above 56.7% productive rearrangements and were called segregating when the between-donor standard deviation exceeded 5%. To diagnose cytomegalovirus status from the catalog of TCR beta chain sequences, a statistical classification framework was built. V and J gene assignment, in a later analysis, came from comparing TCR nucleotide sequences with IMGT/GENE-DB human TR gene sequences. The TCRdist pipeline was used in a later analysis to assign CDR3 sequences and most-parsimonious VDJ recombination scenarios. In a later analysis, each TCR beta chain was defined by its CDR3 amino acid sequence together with its V-gene family, and reads without a unique V-gene family were excluded. In a later analysis, 450 to 600 highly shared, low-generation-probability nucleotide sequences were removed to address suspected cross-contamination and a sequencing artifact. In a later analysis, a clonal expansion index was calculated for each public chain from normalized within-repertoire ranks of inferred template counts. A later analysis computed generation probabilities with a VDJ recombination model fitted to out-of-frame rearrangements, and checked the results against IGoR. In a later analysis, TCR-TCR, TCR-HLA and TCR-CMV co-occurrence was scored with hypergeometric tests, and a repertoire-size bias correction was applied to TCR pairs. A later analysis estimated false discovery rates by permuting HLA or CMV assignments 20 times. In a later analysis, co-occurring TCRs were grouped using DBSCAN, with TCRdist sequence similarity added in when clustering inside HLA-allele-positive subsets. For co-occurrence clustering, repertoires with fewer than 30,000 or more than 120,000 public chains were excluded, along with four to six repertoires with anomalous nucleotide sharing. Sourced from immuneACCESS, this table was stored by TCRdb with only in-frame sequences that have V and J called. A share of the clones is absent; for the studies checked, an unresolved V gene accounts for under half, and the remainder has no known explanation. For V, J and clone size, that table is used; D and trimming come from the DNA. The sample has around 35,000 clones on record, roughly 79% of them singletons. The biggest ten clones account for roughly 10% of the sample.

These data are taken from a study of cytomegalovirus exposure and HLA in healthy donors (dated by TCRdb to about 2017). For the study in its entirety: According to an earlier analysis of several hundred of the donors, about 179 million T cells yielded roughly 110 million unique TCR beta sequences and roughly 280 Gb of sequence data. The T cell repertoires of 700 or so subjects were profiled by immunosequencing and related to cytomegalovirus serostatus. An early release covering 500 to 750 HLA-typed donors comprised about 320 gigabases of sequencing data and 85 million to 100 million unique TCR sequences. To predict cytomegalovirus infection status, the study brought together high-throughput TCR immunosequencing, statistical association of individual TCRs with disease status, and machine learning. The genetic ancestry cluster associated with self-reported Caucasian donors included 81% of the roughly 400 genotyped donors. Across 398 genotyped donors of the cohort, an average of approximately 240,000 unique TCR beta nucleotide sequences per donor were sequenced, and roughly a sixth of those sequences were non-productive. Rather than drawing on any new phenotypic data, the later analysis identified candidate immune exposures from TCR beta sequences and the way those sequences occurred across donors. HLA typing covered class I and class II loci at four-digit resolution. To study patterns of TCR occurrence, a later analysis re-analyzed previously published TCR beta repertoires from around 660 donors and added high-resolution HLA genotyping. A separate validation cohort of 100 to 150 different subjects was used in addition to the roughly 720-subject first cohort. The study aimed to test whether cataloging public T cell receptors could reveal signatures of past pathogen exposure. The number of donors typed differed by locus, with roughly 629-640 for A, B, C, DRB1 and DQB1, roughly 550 for DQA1, some 570 for DPA1, and some 470 for DPB1. Because of strong linkage in the cohort, five DR-DQ haplotypes were treated as single units for association and clustering. Genome-wide SNP genotypes for about 60% of the roughly 670 donors were used in a later genetic analysis, which treated that subset as a discovery cohort. Donor age, sex, ethnicity and CMV serostatus were compiled alongside the repertoire data. Every discovery cohort repertoire had been produced on one sequencing platform. In an earlier analysis of 587 of the donors, high-throughput TCR beta sequencing was used to judge whether each TCR beta V gene segment behaved as functional or pseudogenic. What the work shows at the level of the full study, not this receptor alone: Approximately 16 rarely observed V segments, including chromosome 9 orphons, were excluded from the earlier analysis of about 600 of the donors because counts were too low. Most CMV-associated TCR beta chains appeared to be HLA-restricted in a later analysis, and the HLA associations seemed to be driven largely by CMV exposure. The classifier was reported to diagnose cytomegalovirus status with high specificity and sensitivity in both the original and validation cohorts. CMV serostatus was the only immune exposure information available for the cohort. A later analysis found that TCR association rates varied across HLA loci, with DRB1 alleles showing the most associated TCRs and HLA-C alleles the fewest. A cluster of highly shared sequence variants was judged likely to represent a technical artifact of the sequencing pipeline. Some IMGT-functional V segments, including TRBV6-2 and TRBV6-3, could not be distinguished by the 87-base-pair reads and were therefore excluded. Only TCR beta chains were sequenced in this cohort, and the absence of alpha or paired-chain data limited detectable features. In vitro tests confirmed that three of the cytomegalovirus-associated TCR beta chains recognize cytomegalovirus antigens. At a false discovery rate of 0.05, a later analysis linked about 17,000 TCR beta sequences to specific HLA alleles. It was suggested by the authors that the approach could potentially be generalized to other disease states and immunological phenotypes. A total of fewer than 200 TCR beta chains were listed by the study as associated with cytomegalovirus. Broadly in line with IMGT annotations, most TCR beta V segments showed up in productive rearrangements about 90% or about 30% of the time in an earlier analysis of several hundred of the donors. A further reported finding was that TCR beta sequences accurately predicted the HLA-A and HLA-B alleles for most subjects in the first cohort. Most TCR sequences were seen in very few donors, while some public TCRs were found in many individuals. HLA typing was unavailable for some donors at each locus, so association tests used only the typed subset. Strong co-occurrence of HLA alleles, especially DR and DQ, made assigning TCR associations to individual alleles difficult. Compared with equally common non-associated chains, HLA-associated TCR beta chains in a later analysis were more clonally expanded and had lower generation probabilities. Linkage disequilibrium might explain the correlated functional status among segregating V segments, but an unknown experimental factor could not be ruled out. Presence/absence analyses assumed roughly uniform sequencing depth across donors, an assumption that may not hold. An association between a missense DCLRE1C variant and V-gene and J-gene trimming of TCR beta chains was found in a later genetic analysis and replicated in an independent cohort. Compared with the roughly 670-donor mean, donors in an Asian-associated ancestry cluster had fewer N-insertions in productive TCRs, according to a later genetic analysis. According to a later analysis, parvovirus B19, influenza, CMV and Epstein-Barr virus appeared linked to several top co-occurrence clusters.

Clipping removes 3 bases from V and 7 bases from J, with 6 as the unmatched junction base count. The CDR3, cysteine through phenylalanine, is 16 amino acids long. CDR3 DNA only is kept here, 48 bases in frame from base 1. From the germline V gene, CDR1 is SGHRS and CDR2 is YFSETQ. In total, fewer than 750 healthy bone marrow donors made up the cohort. Cohort members were all nominally healthy when sampled, although unrecorded immune exposures were likely present. The donor tested CMV seronegative, placing the donor among the 300 to 450 seronegative members of the cohort. A peripheral blood sample was collected from each donor, and TCR beta sequencing was performed on peripheral blood mononuclear cells. The Qiagen DNeasy Blood Extraction Kit was used to extract genomic DNA from the blood cell samples.

Sequenced input: PBMCs. This sequence was found in a woman between 40 and 50 years old in good health and CMV-seronegative. This chain is built from TRBV5-1 and TRBJ2-5; 16 of the junction bases match TRBD2. Here the CDR3 is given as CASSSGLAGGQGTQYF. The nucleotide sequence is given as TGCGCCAGCAGCTCGGGACTAGCGGGGGGGCAGGGGACCCAGTACTTC.